This TCR beta chain is drawn from a study of beta chain features in type 1 diabetes (dated by TCRdb to the late 2010s). Study-level background: Patients and healthy donors did not differ in mean age, gender distribution, total cell number or subset yield. Regulatory and stem cell-like memory subsets were isolated from only 8 patients and roughly eight healthy donors, whereas naive and central memory subsets came from all 30 or so donors. In the study, TCRB repertoires of sorted circulating CD4+ T cell subsets from recently diagnosed type 1 diabetes patients were compared with those of matched healthy donors. A total of around 110,000,000 sorted cells were examined across all samples, and RNA yield correlated strongly with the number of cells per subset. Broader findings and caveats from the paper: The naive, central memory and regulatory TCRB repertoires appeared to resemble one another more closely among patients than among healthy donors. Because the HLA sub-analyses included only small numbers of individuals, any influence of HLA type on TCRB rearrangement was left unresolved. Because cDNA rather than genomic DNA was sequenced, highly expressing activated cells could have been over-represented, although no difference in activation and CD3 levels was found between groups. In all four CD4+ subsets, TCRB CDR3 length was moderately but significantly shorter in type 1 diabetes patients. Shorter templates might be favored by PCR, yet because patient and control samples were amplified and corrected together, any such skew would affect both groups equally. At VDJ recombination sites, type 1 diabetes patients had fewer insertions and more deleted nucleotides, which implies abnormalities in thymic rearrangement.

From each donor, a single peripheral blood sample of about 120 mL on average was drawn into heparinised tubes. A BD FACSAria II and a panel including CD45RO, CCR7, CD25, CD127, CD95 and CD27 were used to sort naive, central memory, regulatory and stem cell-like memory CD4+ T cells. All sorted populations exceeded 95% purity. Right away, PBMCs were isolated by Lymphoprep density gradient centrifugation and were stained directly, with no culture step. So that batch effects would be minimized, each experiment stained and sorted samples in pairs, pairing one healthy donor with one patient. This clone showed up just once. The specificity of this receptor is unknown. Base-call qualities are not available, and no considerably larger clone is one nucleotide away. The High Capacity cDNA Reverse Transcription Kit was used to reverse transcribe all of the isolated RNA, meaning that expressed TCRB transcripts were what got sequenced. Deep immunoSEQ sequencing was applied to naive, central memory and regulatory T cell samples, giving an average of approximately 3.8 million total reads per sample. Sorted cells were lysed in RLT buffer, and RNA was extracted using DNase-treated RNeasy Micro or Mini kits according to cell number. To prevent cross-contamination, every cell subset was processed on its own, while patient and healthy donor samples were processed together. TCRB sequences were amplified from cDNA with the immunoSEQ multiplex PCR, producing 87-bp fragments spanning the CDR3 region. Amplicons were sequenced on the Illumina HiSeq platform. In the original analysis: PCR bias was corrected computationally using synthetic template baselines, and reads within Hamming distance 2 were collapsed, with unmergeable singletons discarded. Reads were aligned against IMGT so that V, D and J genes, CDR3 length and insertions or deletions at six rearrangement sites could be assigned. Within each subset, clonotype counts were normalized to sorted cell number, and only after that were true diversity and Gini coefficients computed with the tcR R package. The overlap coefficient, calculated on TCRB nucleotide sequences, was used to quantify repertoire sharing. As a proxy for the pre-selection repertoire, out-of-frame TCRB sequences from naive cells were analyzed. The immuneACCESS repertoire file appears here via TCRdb, limited to in-frame rearrangements. These files lack a portion of the clones; in checked studies, under half of the deficit traces to unresolved V genes, and the cause of the others is not known. That table supplies the V and J calls and clone size; D and trimming were determined from the DNA. For this sample the table gives about 900,000 clones, of which roughly a sixth were detected only once. The leading ten clones occupy 0.02% to 0.025% of the sample.

From its cysteine to its phenylalanine, the CDR3 spans 13 amino acids. The retained sequence is limited to the CDR3, 39 bases, with the frame set at the first base. According to the germline V gene, CDR1 reads ENHRY and CDR2 reads SYGVKD. Between the V and J ends, shortened by 5 bases and 4 bases respectively, the junction contains 10 bases. The sequenced material came from naive CD4+ T cells from blood. Interpreted using the paper, the cell subset or site label stands for: true naive CD4+ T cells. The chain is made from TRBV10-3 and TRBJ2-3; the D gene lacks a confident call. This TCR was sampled from a woman under 30 in good health. The sequenced DNA is TGTGCCATCAGTCCCGCTCGACCAGATACGCAGTATTTT. This encodes CAISPARPDTQYF.